The 30 T cell receptor beta chains below were found in one sample sequenced in a study of cytomegalovirus exposure and HLA in healthy donors. The PCR was carried out with 60 Vbeta primers and 13 Jbeta primers. Only in-frame clones appear in the TCRdb table, and some are missing; sequencing was by immunoSEQ multiplex PCR. Of roughly 90,000 clones listed, 80% to 90% are singletons. Sequencing input: PBMCs. Receptor source: a man in his late teens or twenties in good health and CMV-seronegative.

This chain joins TRBV4-3 and TRBJ1-4; 7 bases are a match to TRBD1. With 4 bases clipped from V and 5 bases from J, the junction kept 7 bases outside the gene matches. This CDR3 comprises 15 residues. Germline CDR1 LGHNA, CDR2 YSLEER. This chain's CDR3 is CASSPDRAENEKLFF. The CDR3 DNA reads as TGCGCCAGCAGCCCCGACAGGGCAGAAAATGAAAAACTGTTTTTT.

The chain combines TRBV27 with TRBJ1-1; TRBD1 aligns across 7 bases. The junction had 10 bases not matched to a gene; V was cut back by 2 bases and J by 4 bases. Germline-derived CDR1 and CDR2 are MNHEY and SMNVEV (reference sequence). The length of the CDR3 is 16 residues. CDR3 protein: CASSLIGTVSLTEAFF. CDR3 coding DNA: TGTGCCAGCAGTTTAATAGGGACAGTTTCGCTCACTGAAGCTTTCTTT.

The V call is TRBV15, the J call TRBJ1-4, with 7 bases aligning to TRBD1. Trimming removed 0 bases from V and 7 bases from J; junction bases left unmatched: 8. CDR1 LNHNV and CDR2 YYDKDF come from the germline V gene (reference sequence). This CDR3 contains 16 residues. CDR3 DNA: TGTGCCACCAGCAGAGATTGGGGCCAGGGGGGTGAAAAACTGTTTTTT. Translating gives CATSRDWGQGGEKLFF.

DNA of the CDR3: TGTGCCAGCAGTCCCGGAGGGCTAGCGAGGGGCTACGAGCAGTACTTC. Its translation is CASSPGGLARGYEQYF. The genes are TRBV28 and TRBJ2-7, with D perhaps TRBD2 (6 bases). Trimming cost V 5 bases and J 3 bases, with 20 bases left between them. Per the germline V gene, CDR1 is MDHEN and CDR2 is SYDVKM. CDR3 length: 16 amino acids.

The V gene is TRBV28, the J gene TRBJ2-7; 9 nucleotides agree with TRBD1. The CDR3 sequence is 13 residues long. The junction had 4 bases not matched to a gene; V was cut back by 3 bases and J by 7 bases. Germline V gene lookup returns CDR1 MDHEN and CDR2 SYDVKM. The chain's CDR3 is CASSLGQGREQYF. The CDR3 DNA sequence: TGTGCCAGCAGTTTGGGACAGGGCAGAGAGCAGTACTTC.

This clone was detected only once. V and J are TRBV19 and TRBJ1-1; no definite D call. V was shortened by 6 bases and J by 0 bases, with 17 bases between the two germline ends. This CDR3 is 16 amino acids long. CDR1 and CDR2 (germline): LNHDA, SQIVND (reference sequence). The CDR3 DNA reads TGTGCCAGTAGGTCCGAGGCCCACCCAATGAACACTGAAGCTTTCTTT. It yields the protein CASRSEAHPMNTEAFF.

The chain carries TRBV7-2 and TRBJ2-7; D is possibly TRBD1 (5 bases). Germline CDR1 SGHTA, CDR2 FQGNSA. V dropped 2 bases and J dropped 0 bases, with 8 bases sitting between them. The CDR3 runs 14 residues. The CDR3 DNA reads as TGTGCCAGCAGCTTATTAGGGGACTCCTACGAGCAGTACTTC. Encoded protein: CASSLLGDSYEQYF.

The chain links TRBV4-3 to TRBJ2-2; 7 bases fit TRBD2. This CDR3 has 17 amino acids. V lost 0 bases to trimming and J lost 7 bases; unmatched junction nucleotides: 11. Germline-derived CDR1 and CDR2 are LGHNA and YSLEER. The CDR3 DNA reads TGCGCCAGCAGCCAAGATATGGGACTACTCGGGGGCGGGGAGCTGTTTTTT. It codes for CASSQDMGLLGGGELFF.

This chain links TRBV28 with TRBJ2-5; 7 nucleotides align to TRBD1. With V trimmed by 5 bases and J by 4 bases, 4 bases remained unmatched. CDR3 length: 13 residues. Germline CDR1 and CDR2: MDHEN and SYDVKM. CDR3 amino acids: CASSPDRAETQYF. Written as DNA, the CDR3 is TGTGCCAGCAGTCCCGACAGGGCAGAGACCCAGTACTTC.

CDR3 protein: CASSVGFGQGIYGYTF. The CDR3 region has the DNA TGTGCCAGCAGCGTAGGATTCGGACAGGGCATTTATGGCTACACCTTC. J is TRBJ1-2 and V is TRBV9, with 8 nucleotides matching TRBD1. Trimming cost V 0 bases and J 5 bases; bases outside gene matches: 9. There are 16 residues in the CDR3. In germline, CDR1 is SGDLS, CDR2 YYNGEE. The variable domain in full, with the rest retrieved from reference TRBV9 and TRBJ1-2, is DSGVTQTPKHLITATGQRVTLRCSPRSGDLSVYWYQQSLDQGLQFLIQYYNGEERAKGNILERFSAQQFPDLHSELNLSSLELGDSALYFCASSVGFGQGIYGYTFGSGTRLTVV.

This chain joins TRBV19 and TRBJ2-1; TRBD2 matches at 7 bases. The V segment lost 2 bases and the J segment 4 bases; nucleotides outside the gene matches: 5. The CDR3 consists of 15 residues. The germline CDR1 and CDR2 sequences are LNHDA and SQIVND (reference sequence). CDR3 region: CASSILAEGYNEQFF. CDR3 in DNA: TGTGCCAGTAGTATACTAGCGGAGGGATACAATGAGCAGTTCTTC.

The V gene is TRBV4-1, the J gene TRBJ2-1; unclear D gene. The CDR3 loop spans 11 amino acids. CDR1 is MGHRA, CDR2 YSYEKL, per germline. V was cut by 5 bases and J by 15 bases, with 14 bases left in between. This chain's CDR3 is CASSYGGPRFF. The CDR3 nucleotides are TGCGCCAGCAGCTACGGTGGGCCGCGGTTCTTC.

This clone was detected a few times. V gene TRBV7-9 combines with J gene TRBJ2-1; 7 nucleotides match TRBD2. This CDR3 is built from 11 residues. In germline, CDR1 is SEHNR, CDR2 FQNEAQ (reference sequence). J was trimmed by 15 bases and V by 3 bases; bases with no gene match: 5. The DNA for the CDR3 is TGTGCCAGCAGCTTGGGCGGGAGTTGGTTCTTC. Amino acid sequence: CASSLGGSWFF.

The chain is built from TRBV7-9 and TRBJ1-1; 7 bases agree with TRBD1. This CDR3 comprises 17 residues. V dropped 1 base and J dropped 4; count of bases not matched to a gene: 12. Germline V gene lookup returns CDR1 SEHNR and CDR2 FQNEAQ (reference sequence). The CDR3 DNA is TGTGCCAGCAGCTTAGTACGGAGACAGGGACGTGGCACTGAAGCTTTCTTT. It specifies CASSLVRRQGRGTEAFF.

The genes are TRBV5-1 and TRBJ2-7; no definite D call. Looked up from germline, CDR1 is SGHRS and CDR2 is YFSETQ. The CDR3 totals 15 residues. V was pared by 3 bases and J by 2 bases, with 15 bases between. This CDR3 reads CASSSQTQTTYEQYF. The CDR3 coding sequence is TGCGCCAGCAGCTCTCAGACTCAAACCACCTACGAGCAGTACTTC.

This chain links TRBV7-9 with TRBJ1-2; the D gene is possibly TRBD1 (6 bases). The germline V gene encodes CDR1 SEHNR and CDR2 FQNEAQ (reference sequence). There are 15 residues in the CDR3. Trimming took 1 base from V and 4 from J, leaving 13 bases between them. The CDR3 is CASSLEGGAAYGYTF. CDR3 coding DNA: TGTGCCAGCAGCTTAGAGGGGGGGGCCGCCTATGGCTACACCTTC.

This sequence joins TRBV7-9 and TRBJ2-5, with D possibly being TRBD1 (6 bases). The V end lost 10 bases, the J end lost 5 bases, and 32 bases lay between the germline ends. Germline V gene sequence: CDR1 SEHNR, CDR2 FQNEAQ (reference sequence). This CDR3 contains 18 residues. The CDR3 coding sequence is TGTGCCATCAAATACCCGGCCGTACAGGGAGTAAGTGAGGAGACCCAGTACTTC. As protein: CAIKYPAVQGVSEETQYF. Based on the CDR3 plus reference TRBV7-9 and TRBJ2-5, the full variable domain is DTGVSQNPRHKITKRGQNVTFRCDPISEHNRLYWYRQTLGQGPEFLTYFQNEAQLEKSRLLSDRFSAERPKGSFSTLEIQRTEQGDSAMYLCAIKYPAVQGVSEETQYFGPGTRLLVL.

In DNA form, the CDR3 reads TGTGCCAGCACCCTCTTGGGCAGCTACGAGCAGTACTTC. Amino acid sequence: CASTLLGSYEQYF. The chain combines TRBV28 with TRBJ2-7; no clear D gene. V was pared by 7 bases and J by 3 bases, with 13 bases between. Germline V CDR1 and CDR2: MDHEN, SYDVKM. This CDR3 has 13 residues.

This chain joins TRBV28 and TRBJ2-3; 8 bases are a match to TRBD1. Germline V gives CDR1 MDHEN, CDR2 SYDVKM. V lost 6 bases and J lost 4; bases outside the gene matches: 9. The CDR3 is 15 residues long. CDR3 sequence reads: CASSLPGGLADTQYF. CDR3 coding DNA: TGTGCCAGCAGCCTGCCAGGGGGCTTGGCAGATACGCAGTATTTT.

The chain couples TRBV6-1 to TRBJ1-2; the match to TRBD1 covers 7 bases. CDR1 and CDR2 (germline): MNHNS, SASEGT. The CDR3 has 15 residues. Unmatched junction bases numbered 8, after V lost 7 bases and J lost 0 bases. This CDR3 is CASKGQPTTNYGYTF. CDR3 nucleotides: TGTGCCAGCAAGGGACAGCCTACTACTAACTATGGCTACACCTTC.

This chain connects TRBV7-3 to TRBJ1-6; D remains ambiguous. In germline, CDR1 is SGHTA, CDR2 FQGTGA. This CDR3 contains 13 residues. V was pared by 4 bases and J by 9 bases, with 10 bases between. Here the CDR3 DNA reads TGTGCCAGCAGCTCGCTCACGGGTTCACCCCTCCACTTT. This codes for CASSSLTGSPLHF.

This chain links TRBV5-4 with TRBJ1-1; D gene unclear. V lost 0 bases, J lost 2 bases, and 8 bases lay in between. There are 14 residues in the CDR3. Germline V lookup: CDR1 SGHNT, CDR2 YYREEE (reference sequence). The CDR3 sequence is CASSLGWSNTEAFF. As DNA, the CDR3 is TGTGCCAGCAGCTTGGGGTGGAGCAACACTGAAGCTTTCTTT.

The chain combines TRBV6-6 with TRBJ1-5; possible D gene TRBD1, 6 bases. Deletions cut 3 bases from V and 2 bases from J, with 14 bases between. CDR1 is MNHNY, CDR2 SVGAGI, per germline (reference sequence). The length of the CDR3 is 16 residues. CDR3 protein: CASSYGGTLRNQPQHF. DNA of the CDR3: TGTGCCAGCAGTTATGGTGGGACACTCCGCAATCAGCCCCAGCATTTT.

V gene TRBV7-2 combines with J gene TRBJ2-1; no definite D call. The CDR3 has 8 residues. Per the germline V gene, CDR1 is SGHTA and CDR2 is FQGNSA. V shed 4 bases and J shed 14 bases, with 3 bases lying between them. The CDR3 loop reads CASSSEFF. In DNA, the CDR3 is TGTGCCAGCAGCTCCGAGTTCTTC.

Here the CDR3 DNA reads TGTGCCTGGAGTGCCCTCGAGGAGCAGTACTTC. Its translation: CAWSALEEQYF. V is TRBV30 and J is TRBJ2-7; D ambiguous. This CDR3 spans 11 amino acids. V lost 1 base, J lost 7 bases, and 8 bases lay in between. The germline CDR1 and CDR2 sequences are GTSNPN and SVGIG (reference sequence).

CDR3 nucleotide sequence: TGTGCCTGGGGGACAGGGGACTTCGGGGAGCTGTTTTTT. The encoded protein is CAWGTGDFGELFF. This chain connects TRBV30 to TRBJ2-2; TRBD1 agrees at 10 bases. This CDR3 region has 13 residues. V lost 5 bases, J lost 7 bases, and 4 bases stayed unmatched. Germline V gene data show CDR1 as GTSNPN and CDR2 as SVGIG (reference sequence).

The chain employs TRBV27 and TRBJ2-7; D uncertain. The CDR3 extends over 11 amino acids. From germline, CDR1 is MNHEY and CDR2 SMNVEV (reference sequence). The V end lost 7 bases, the J end lost 5 bases, and 9 bases lay between the germline ends. The CDR3 spells CASKSSDEQYF. The CDR3, as DNA: TGTGCCAGCAAGTCGTCAGACGAGCAGTACTTC.

The chain uses TRBV6-1 and TRBJ2-7; 10 bases are shared with TRBD1. CDR3 length: 14 amino acids. Unmatched junction bases numbered 6, after V lost 5 bases and J lost 5 bases. CDR1 and CDR2 (germline): MNHNS, SASEGT. The CDR3 nucleotides read TGTGCCAGCAGTAGGGGGGACAGGGGCAACGAGCAGTACTTC. It yields the protein CASSRGDRGNEQYF.

This clone was detected only a few times. This rearrangement joins TRBV19 to TRBJ1-5, with TRBD1 identical over 8 bases. The CDR3 is 13 amino acids. The germline CDR1 and CDR2 sequences are LNHDA and SQIVND (reference sequence). J lost 7 bases, V lost 7 bases, and 6 bases had no gene match. CDR3 coding DNA: TGTGCCAGTATGGACAGGGCGGGGCAGCCCCAGCATTTT. As protein: CASMDRAGQPQHF.

As DNA, the CDR3 is TGTGCCAGCGCCGGGACTTTCTCCTACAATGAGCAGTTCTTC. Amino acid sequence: CASAGTFSYNEQFF. V gene TRBV2 combines with J gene TRBJ2-1, with a weak D call TRBD2 (6 bases). V was cut by 8 bases and J by 0 bases, with 11 bases left in between. The CDR3 covers 14 residues. Germline loops: CDR1 SNHLY, CDR2 FYNNEI.